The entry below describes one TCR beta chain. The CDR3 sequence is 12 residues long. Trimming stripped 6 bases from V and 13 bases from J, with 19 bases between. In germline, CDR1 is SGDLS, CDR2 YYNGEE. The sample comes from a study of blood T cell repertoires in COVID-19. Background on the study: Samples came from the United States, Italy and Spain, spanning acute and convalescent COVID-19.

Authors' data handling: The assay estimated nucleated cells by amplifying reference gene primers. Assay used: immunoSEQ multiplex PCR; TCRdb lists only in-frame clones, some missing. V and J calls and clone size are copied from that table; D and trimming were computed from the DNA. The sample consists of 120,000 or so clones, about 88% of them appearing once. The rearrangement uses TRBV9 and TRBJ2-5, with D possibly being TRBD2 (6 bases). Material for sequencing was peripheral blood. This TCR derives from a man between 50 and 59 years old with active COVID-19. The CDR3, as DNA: TGTGCCAGCACCCCACGCGCGGAGGGTTGGTACTTC. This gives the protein CASTPRAEGWYF. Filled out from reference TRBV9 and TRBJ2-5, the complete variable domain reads DSGVTQTPKHLITATGQRVTLRCSPRSGDLSVYWYQQSLDQGLQFLIQYYNGEERAKGNILERFSAQQFPDLHSELNLSSLELGDSALYFCASTPRAEGWYFGPGTRLLVL.